The source of this TCR beta chain is a study of human T cells and chemical hapten exposure. Study as a whole: 2% DPC applied to an approximately 2 cm by approximately 2 cm arm area sensitized donors.

Note on this clonotype: Antigen specificity is unknown.

Notes on the study in general: No change in TCRs above 1 in 1000 frequency was produced by DPC sensitization.

CDR3 length: 13 residues. Germline CDR1 is SNHLY and CDR2 is FYNNEI. The ends were cut back, 6 bases at V and 4 bases at J, with 13 bases in the middle. Time point given: patch test 1, 2 weeks after DPC sensitization. Documented treatment: therapeutic diphenylcyclopropenone sensitization with weekly scalp DPC. Individual cDNA molecules received unique molecular identifiers in the library. TCRdb ran MiXCR on the RACE reads and lists one entry per CDR3 protein. This table holds 75,000 to 90,000 distinct CDR3 sequences, 10% to 15% found once. Sequenced material: whole blood, taken in connection with sensitization to the hapten diphenylcyclopropenone (DPC). The sequence derives from a woman aged 55-70 years with alopecia areata. Some clones in this sample may be carry-over from other donors' samples. This sequence joins TRBV2 and TRBJ2-7, with D perhaps matching TRBD1 or TRBD2 (5 bases each). The CDR3 region is CASRPGTPYEQYF. CDR3 DNA: TGTGCCAGCAGGCCGGGGACCCCATACGAGCAGTACTTC.